This TCR beta chain originates from a study of OX40 agonist ivuxolimab in advanced cancers. Study as a whole: Ivuxolimab, which patients received intravenously every 2 weeks, was dosed at 0.01 to 10 mg/kg.

Produced via immunoSEQ multiplex PCR; TCRdb's table is partial and in-frame only. The sample holds under 85,000 clones, about 90% seen once. Comments on this clone: Its antigen is currently unknown.

The V gene's germline CDR1 is MNHEY and CDR2 SMNVEV (reference sequence). Trimming removed 3 bases at V and 3 bases at J, with 15 bases between. This CDR3 is 16 amino acids long. Overall study results and limits: Partial responders at 0.1-3.0 mg/kg had among the lowest clonal expansion. CD4+ and CD8+ T cells in blood underwent clonal expansion by week 6 at 0.1 to 3.0 mg/kg. Relative to CD4+ cells, CD8+ T cells on average had more expanded clones.

The TCR was taken from an adult with an advanced solid tumor such as melanoma, head and neck, liver or kidney cancer. The source material was CD4+ or CD8+ T cells sorted from blood, sampled in a trial of the OX40 agonist ivuxolimab. This chain links TRBV27 with TRBJ2-1, with D uncertain. CDR3 amino acids: CASSFSGPRVYNEQFF. The CDR3 nucleotides read TGTGCCAGCAGTTTTAGTGGGCCCCGAGTCTACAATGAGCAGTTCTTC.